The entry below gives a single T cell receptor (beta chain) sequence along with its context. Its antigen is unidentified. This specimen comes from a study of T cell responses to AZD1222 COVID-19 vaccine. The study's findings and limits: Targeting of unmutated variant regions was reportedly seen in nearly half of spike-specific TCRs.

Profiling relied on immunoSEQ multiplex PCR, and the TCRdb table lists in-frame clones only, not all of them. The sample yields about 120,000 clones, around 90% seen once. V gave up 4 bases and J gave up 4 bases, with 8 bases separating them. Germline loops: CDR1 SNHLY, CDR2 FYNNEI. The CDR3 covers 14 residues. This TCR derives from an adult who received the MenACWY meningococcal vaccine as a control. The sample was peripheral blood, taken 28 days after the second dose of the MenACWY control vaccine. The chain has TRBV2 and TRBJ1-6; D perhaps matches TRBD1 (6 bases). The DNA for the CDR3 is TGTGCCAGCAGTGGAGGGGGATATAATTCACCCCTCCACTTT. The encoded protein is CASSGGGYNSPLHF.